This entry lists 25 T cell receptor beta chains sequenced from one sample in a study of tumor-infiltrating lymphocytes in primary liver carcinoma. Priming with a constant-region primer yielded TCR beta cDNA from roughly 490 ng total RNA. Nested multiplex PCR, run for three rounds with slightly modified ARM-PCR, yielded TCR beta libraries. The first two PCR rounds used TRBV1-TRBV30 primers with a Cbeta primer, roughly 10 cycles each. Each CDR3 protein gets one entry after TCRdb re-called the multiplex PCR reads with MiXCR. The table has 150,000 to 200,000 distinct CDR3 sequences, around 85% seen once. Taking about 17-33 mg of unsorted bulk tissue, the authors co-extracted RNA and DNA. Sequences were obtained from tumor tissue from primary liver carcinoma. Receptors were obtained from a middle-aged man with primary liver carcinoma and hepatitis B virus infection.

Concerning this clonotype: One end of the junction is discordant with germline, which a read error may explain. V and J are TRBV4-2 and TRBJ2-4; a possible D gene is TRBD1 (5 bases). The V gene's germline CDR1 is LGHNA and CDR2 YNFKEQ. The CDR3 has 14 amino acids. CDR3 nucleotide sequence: TGTGCCAGCAGTTCCCAGGGAAGGGAAAACATTCGGTACTTC. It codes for CASSSQGRENIRYF.

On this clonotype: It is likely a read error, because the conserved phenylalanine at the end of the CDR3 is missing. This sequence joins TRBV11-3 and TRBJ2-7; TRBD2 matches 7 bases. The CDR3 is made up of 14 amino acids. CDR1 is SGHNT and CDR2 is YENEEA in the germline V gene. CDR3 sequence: CASSPGQGDYEQYL. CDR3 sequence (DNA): TGTGCCAGCAGCCCTGGACAAGGGGACTACGAACAGTACTTA.

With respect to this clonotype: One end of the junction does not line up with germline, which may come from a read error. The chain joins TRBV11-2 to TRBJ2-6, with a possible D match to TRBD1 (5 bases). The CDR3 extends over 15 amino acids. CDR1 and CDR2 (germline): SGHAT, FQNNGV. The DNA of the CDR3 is TGTGCCAGCCAGCGACCGTGCTCTGGGGCTAACGTCCTGACTTTC. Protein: CASQRPCSGANVLTF.

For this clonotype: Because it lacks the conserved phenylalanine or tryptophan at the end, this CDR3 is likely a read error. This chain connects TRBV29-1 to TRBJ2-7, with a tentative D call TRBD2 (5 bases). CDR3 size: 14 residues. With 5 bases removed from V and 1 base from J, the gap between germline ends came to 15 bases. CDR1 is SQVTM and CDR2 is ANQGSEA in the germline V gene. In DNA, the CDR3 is TGCAGCGTTCGGACTGCTCAAACGTCCTACGAGCAGTACTTA. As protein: CSVRTAQTSYEQYL.

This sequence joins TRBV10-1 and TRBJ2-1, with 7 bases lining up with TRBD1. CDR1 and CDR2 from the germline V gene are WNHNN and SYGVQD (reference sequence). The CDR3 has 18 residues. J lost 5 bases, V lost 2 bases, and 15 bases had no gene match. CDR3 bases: TGCGCCAGCAGTGAGCCGAAGACAGGGTCCGTGACCAACAATGAGCAGTTCTTC. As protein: CASSEPKTGSVTNNEQFF.

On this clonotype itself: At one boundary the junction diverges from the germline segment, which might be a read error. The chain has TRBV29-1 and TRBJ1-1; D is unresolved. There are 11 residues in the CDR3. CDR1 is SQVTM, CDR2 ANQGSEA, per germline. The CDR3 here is CSAYMGTGAFF. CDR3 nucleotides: TGCAGCGCCTACATGGGCACTGGAGCTTTCTTT.

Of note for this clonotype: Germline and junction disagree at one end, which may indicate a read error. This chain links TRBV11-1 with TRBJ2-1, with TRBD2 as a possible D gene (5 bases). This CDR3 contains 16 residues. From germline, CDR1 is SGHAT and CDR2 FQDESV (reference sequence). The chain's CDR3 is CACSLGSSENYNEQFF. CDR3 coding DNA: TGTGCCTGCAGCCTAGGCAGTAGCGAGAACTACAATGAGCAGTTCTTC.

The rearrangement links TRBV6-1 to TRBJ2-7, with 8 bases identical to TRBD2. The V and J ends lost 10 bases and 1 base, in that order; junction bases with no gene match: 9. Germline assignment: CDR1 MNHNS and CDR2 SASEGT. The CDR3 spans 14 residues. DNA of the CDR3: TGTGCCATTACAAGCGGGAGCTCGTCCTACGAGCAGTACTTC. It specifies CAITSGSSSYEQYF.

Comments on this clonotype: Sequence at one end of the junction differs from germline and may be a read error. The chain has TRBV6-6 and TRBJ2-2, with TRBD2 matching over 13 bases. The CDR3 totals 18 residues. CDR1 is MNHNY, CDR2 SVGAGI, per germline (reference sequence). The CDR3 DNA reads TGTGGCAGCAGTATGTTCGGGACTAGCGGGGTAAACACCGGGGAGCTGTTTTTT. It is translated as CGSSMFGTSGVNTGELFF.

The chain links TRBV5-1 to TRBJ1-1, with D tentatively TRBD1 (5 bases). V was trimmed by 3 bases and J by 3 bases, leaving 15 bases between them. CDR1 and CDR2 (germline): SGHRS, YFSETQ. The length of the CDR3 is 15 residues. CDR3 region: CASSSHGTEDTEAFF. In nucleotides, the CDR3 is TGCGCCAGCAGCTCTCACGGGACTGAGGACACTGAAGCTTTCTTT.

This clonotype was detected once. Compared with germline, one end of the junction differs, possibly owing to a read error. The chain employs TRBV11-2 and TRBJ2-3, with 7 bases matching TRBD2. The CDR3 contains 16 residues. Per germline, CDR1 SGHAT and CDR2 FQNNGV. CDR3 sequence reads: CTSSSPGLTGVDTQYF. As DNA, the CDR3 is TGTACCAGCAGTTCCCCGGGACTAACGGGAGTGGATACGCAGTATTTT.

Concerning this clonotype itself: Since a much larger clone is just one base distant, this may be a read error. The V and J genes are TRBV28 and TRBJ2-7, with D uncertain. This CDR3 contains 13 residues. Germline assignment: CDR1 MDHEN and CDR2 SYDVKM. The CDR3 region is CAGSLPETYEQYF. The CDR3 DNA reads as TGTGCCGGCAGCCTTCCCGAGACCTACGAGCAGTACTTC. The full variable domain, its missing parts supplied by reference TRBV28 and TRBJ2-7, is DVKVTQSSRYLVKRTGEKVFLECVQDMDHENMFWYRQDPGLGLRLIYFSYDVKMKEKGDIPEGYSVSREKKERFSLILESASTNQTSMYLCAGSLPETYEQYFGPGTRLTVT.

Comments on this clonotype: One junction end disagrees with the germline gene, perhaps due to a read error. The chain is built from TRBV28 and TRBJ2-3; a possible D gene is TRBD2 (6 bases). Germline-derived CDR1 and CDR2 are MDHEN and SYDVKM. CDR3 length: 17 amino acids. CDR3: CASILRLLTGATDTQYF. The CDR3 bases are TGTGCCAGCATTTTACGGCTGCTAACGGGAGCTACAGATACGCAGTATTTT.

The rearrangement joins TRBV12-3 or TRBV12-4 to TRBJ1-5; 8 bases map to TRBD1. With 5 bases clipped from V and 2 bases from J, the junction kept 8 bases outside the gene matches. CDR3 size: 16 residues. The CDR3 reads CASSKTPGQGNQPQHF. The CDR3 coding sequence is TGTGCCAGCAGTAAGACTCCGGGACAGGGCAATCAGCCCCAGCATTTT.

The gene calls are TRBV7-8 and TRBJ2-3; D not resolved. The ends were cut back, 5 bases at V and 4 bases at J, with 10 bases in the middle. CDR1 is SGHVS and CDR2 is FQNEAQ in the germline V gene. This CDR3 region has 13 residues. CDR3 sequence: CASSVQWADTQYF. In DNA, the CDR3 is TGTGCCAGCAGCGTCCAATGGGCAGATACGCAGTATTTT.

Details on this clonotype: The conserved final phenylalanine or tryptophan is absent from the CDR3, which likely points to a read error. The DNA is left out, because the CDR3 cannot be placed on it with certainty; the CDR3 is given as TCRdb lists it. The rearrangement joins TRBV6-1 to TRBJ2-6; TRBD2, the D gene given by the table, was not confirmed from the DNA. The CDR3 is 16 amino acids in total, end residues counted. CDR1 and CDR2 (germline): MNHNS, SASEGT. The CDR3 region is CATPTSGNSGANVLSL.

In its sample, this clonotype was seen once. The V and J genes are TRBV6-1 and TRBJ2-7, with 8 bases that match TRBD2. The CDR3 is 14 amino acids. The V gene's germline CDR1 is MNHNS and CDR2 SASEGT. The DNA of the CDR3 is TGTGTCAGTACAAGCGGGAGCTTATCCTACGAGCAGTACTTC. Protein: CVSTSGSLSYEQYF.

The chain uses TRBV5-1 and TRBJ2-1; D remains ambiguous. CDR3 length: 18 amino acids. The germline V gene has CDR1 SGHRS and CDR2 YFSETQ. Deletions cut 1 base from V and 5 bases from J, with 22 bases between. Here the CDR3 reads CASSLRWQESQVDNEQFF. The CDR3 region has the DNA TGCGCCAGCAGCTTGCGGTGGCAGGAGAGTCAGGTGGACAATGAGCAGTTCTTC.

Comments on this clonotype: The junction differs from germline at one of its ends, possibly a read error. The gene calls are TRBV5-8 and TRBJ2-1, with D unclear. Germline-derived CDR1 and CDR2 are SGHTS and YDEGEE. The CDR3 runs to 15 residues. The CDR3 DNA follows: TGTGCCAGCTGCCCCTCAGTAATGGGAAGCTATGAGCAGATCTTC. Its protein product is CASCPSVMGSYEQIF.

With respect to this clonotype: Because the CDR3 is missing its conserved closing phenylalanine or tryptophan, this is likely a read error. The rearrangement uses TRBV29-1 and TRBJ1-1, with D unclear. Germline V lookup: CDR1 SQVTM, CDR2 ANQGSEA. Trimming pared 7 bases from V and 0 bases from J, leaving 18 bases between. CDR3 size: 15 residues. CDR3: CSAGGGWGMNTEAFL. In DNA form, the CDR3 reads TGCAGCGCTGGTGGAGGATGGGGTATGAACACTGAAGCTTTCCTC.

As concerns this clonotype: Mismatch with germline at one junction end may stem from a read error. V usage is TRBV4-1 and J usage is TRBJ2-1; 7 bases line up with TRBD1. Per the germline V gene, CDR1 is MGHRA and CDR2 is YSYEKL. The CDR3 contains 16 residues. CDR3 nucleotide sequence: TGCGCTAGCAACCAAGAGGCCGCGACAGGGTACAATGAGCAGTTCTTC. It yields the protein CASNQEAATGYNEQFF.

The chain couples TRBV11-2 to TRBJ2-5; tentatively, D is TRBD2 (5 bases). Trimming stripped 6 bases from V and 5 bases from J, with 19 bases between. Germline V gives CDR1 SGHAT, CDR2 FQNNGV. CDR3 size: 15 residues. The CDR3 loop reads CASSCWTGPKETQYF. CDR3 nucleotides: TGTGCCAGCAGTTGTTGGACTGGTCCCAAGGAGACCCAGTACTTC.

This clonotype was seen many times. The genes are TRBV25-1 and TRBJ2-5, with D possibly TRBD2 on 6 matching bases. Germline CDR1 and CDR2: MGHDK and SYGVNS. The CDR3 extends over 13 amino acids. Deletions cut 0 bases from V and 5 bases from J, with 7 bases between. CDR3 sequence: CASSEYGGETQYF. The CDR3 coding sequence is TGTGCCAGCAGTGAATACGGAGGGGAGACCCAGTACTTC. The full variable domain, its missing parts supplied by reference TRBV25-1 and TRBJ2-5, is EADIYQTPRYLVIGTGKKITLECSQTMGHDKMYWYQQDPGMELHLIHYSYGVNSTEKGDLSSESTVSRIRTEHFPLTLESARPSHTSQYLCASSEYGGETQYFGPGTRLLVL.

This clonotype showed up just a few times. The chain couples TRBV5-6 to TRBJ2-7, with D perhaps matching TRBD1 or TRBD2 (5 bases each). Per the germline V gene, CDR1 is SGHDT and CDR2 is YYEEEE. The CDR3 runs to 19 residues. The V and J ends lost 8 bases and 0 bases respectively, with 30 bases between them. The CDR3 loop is CASSAIGAREGQNSYEQYF. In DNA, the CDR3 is TGTGCCAGTAGCGCCATAGGGGCCCGCGAGGGGCAGAACTCCTACGAGCAGTACTTC.

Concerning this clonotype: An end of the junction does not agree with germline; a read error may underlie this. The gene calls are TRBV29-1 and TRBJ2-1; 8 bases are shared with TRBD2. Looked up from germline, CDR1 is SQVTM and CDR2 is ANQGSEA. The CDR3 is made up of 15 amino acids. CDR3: CSVEPRREVRNEQIF. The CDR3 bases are TGCAGCGTTGAACCTCGGCGGGAGGTCCGCAATGAGCAAATCTTC.